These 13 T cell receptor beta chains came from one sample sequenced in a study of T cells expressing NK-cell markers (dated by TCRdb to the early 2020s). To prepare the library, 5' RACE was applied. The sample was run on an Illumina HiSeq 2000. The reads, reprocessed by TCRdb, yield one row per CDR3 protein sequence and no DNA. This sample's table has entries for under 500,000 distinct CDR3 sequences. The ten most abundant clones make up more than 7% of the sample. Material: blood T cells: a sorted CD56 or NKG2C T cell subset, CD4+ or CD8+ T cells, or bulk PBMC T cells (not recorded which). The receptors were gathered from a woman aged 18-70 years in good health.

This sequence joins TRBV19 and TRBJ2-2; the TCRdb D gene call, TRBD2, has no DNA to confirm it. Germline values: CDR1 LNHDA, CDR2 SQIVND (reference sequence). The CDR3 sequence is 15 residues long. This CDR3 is CASSGGLANTGELFF.

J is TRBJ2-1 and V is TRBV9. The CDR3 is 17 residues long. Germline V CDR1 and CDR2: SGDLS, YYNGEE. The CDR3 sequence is CASSVFSWSNSYNEQFF. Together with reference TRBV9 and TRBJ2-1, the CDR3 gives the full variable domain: DSGVTQTPKHLITATGQRVTLRCSPRSGDLSVYWYQQSLDQGLQFLIQYYNGEERAKGNILERFSAQQFPDLHSELNLSSLELGDSALYFCASSVFSWSNSYNEQFFGPGTRLTVL.

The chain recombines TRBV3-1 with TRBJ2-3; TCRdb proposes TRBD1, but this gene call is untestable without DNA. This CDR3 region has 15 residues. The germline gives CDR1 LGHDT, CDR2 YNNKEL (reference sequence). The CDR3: CASSHSGGVADTQYF.

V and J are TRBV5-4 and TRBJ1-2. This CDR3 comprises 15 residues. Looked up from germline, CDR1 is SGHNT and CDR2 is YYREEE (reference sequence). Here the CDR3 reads CASSFTSRDDYGYTF. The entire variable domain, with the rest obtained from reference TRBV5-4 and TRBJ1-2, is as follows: ETGVTQSPTHLIKTRGQQVTLRCSSQSGHNTVSWYQQALGQGPQFIFQYYREEENGRGNFPPRFSGLQFPNYSSELNVNALELDDSALYLCASSFTSRDDYGYTFGSGTRLTVV.

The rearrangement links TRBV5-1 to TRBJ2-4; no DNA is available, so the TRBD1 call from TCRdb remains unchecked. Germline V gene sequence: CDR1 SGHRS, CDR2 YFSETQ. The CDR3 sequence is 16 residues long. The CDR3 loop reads CASSLLGDLAKNIQYF.

CDR3 residues: CASSLAPLDNQPQHF. This chain joins TRBV5-5 and TRBJ1-5. CDR1 and CDR2 (germline): SGHKS, YYEKEE (reference sequence). The CDR3 sequence is 15 residues long.

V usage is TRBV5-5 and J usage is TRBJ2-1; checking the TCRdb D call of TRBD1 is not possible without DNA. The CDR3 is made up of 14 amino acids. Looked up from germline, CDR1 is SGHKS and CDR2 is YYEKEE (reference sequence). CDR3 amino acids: CASSLPGGGDEQFF.

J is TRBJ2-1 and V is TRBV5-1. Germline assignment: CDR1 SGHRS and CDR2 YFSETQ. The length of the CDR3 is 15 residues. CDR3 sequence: CASSLVVGAYNEQFF.

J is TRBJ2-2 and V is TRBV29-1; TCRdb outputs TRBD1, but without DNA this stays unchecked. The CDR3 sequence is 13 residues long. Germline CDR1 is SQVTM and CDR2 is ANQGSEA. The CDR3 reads CSVADTNTGEPFF.

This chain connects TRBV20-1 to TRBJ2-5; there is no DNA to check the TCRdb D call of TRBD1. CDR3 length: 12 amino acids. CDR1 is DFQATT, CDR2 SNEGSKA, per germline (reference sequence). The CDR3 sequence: CSASGQGETQYF.

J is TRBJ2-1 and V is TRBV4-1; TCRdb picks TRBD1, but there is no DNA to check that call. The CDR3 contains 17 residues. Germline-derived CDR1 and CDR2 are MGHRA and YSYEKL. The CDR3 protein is CASSQPARDRGRGPQFF.

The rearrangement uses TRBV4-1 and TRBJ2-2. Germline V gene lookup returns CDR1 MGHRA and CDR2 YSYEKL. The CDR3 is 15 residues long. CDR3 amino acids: CASSQAERNTGELFF.

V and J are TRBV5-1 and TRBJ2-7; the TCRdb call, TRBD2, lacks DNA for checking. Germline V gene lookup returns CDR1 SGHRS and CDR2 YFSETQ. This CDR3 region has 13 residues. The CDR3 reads CASSGLRTGEQYF.